A selection of T cell receptor beta chains follows, all from one sample in a study of blood T cell repertoires in COVID-19. Clones were sequenced by immunoSEQ multiplex PCR, and TCRdb holds only the in-frame ones, with some missing. This sample has under 300,000 clones, with more than 75% found just once. Sequencing was done on a sample of PBMCs or T cells enriched from blood (not recorded which). Receptors originate from a woman in her thirties or forties with acute COVID-19. Both conserved end residues are trimmed from each CDR3.

TRBV6-2/TRBV6-3	TRBJ2-2	ASSYSMTSGGLSNTGELF
TRBV5-5	TRBJ2-1	ASSLAGTGYNEQF
TRBV7-2	TRBJ2-2	ASSNPGLAGTGELF
TRBV2	TRBJ1-1	ASSLSGQNTEAF
TRBV28	TRBJ1-5	ASSSPGGRYSNQPQH
TRBV5-5	TRBJ1-3	ASSRTPYSGNTIY
TRBV30	TRBJ2-7	AWRLAGSYEQY
TRBV15	TRBJ2-6	ATSKRPGQGAGANVLT
TRBV4-1	TRBJ2-1	ASSQVSGVLRQF
TRBV7-2	TRBJ1-1	ASSSYLTNTEAF
TRBV2	TRBJ1-6	ASGQPNSPLH
TRBV28	TRBJ1-5	ASSPPTSSQPQH
TRBV28	TRBJ2-1	ASSFAGALDNEQF
TRBV14	TRBJ2-5	ASSQSAAETQY
TRBV9	TRBJ2-7	ASSAGEGRYEQY
TRBV7-8	TRBJ1-2	ASSLFAGPNYGYT
TRBV28	TRBJ1-5	ASSLGGRSNQPQH